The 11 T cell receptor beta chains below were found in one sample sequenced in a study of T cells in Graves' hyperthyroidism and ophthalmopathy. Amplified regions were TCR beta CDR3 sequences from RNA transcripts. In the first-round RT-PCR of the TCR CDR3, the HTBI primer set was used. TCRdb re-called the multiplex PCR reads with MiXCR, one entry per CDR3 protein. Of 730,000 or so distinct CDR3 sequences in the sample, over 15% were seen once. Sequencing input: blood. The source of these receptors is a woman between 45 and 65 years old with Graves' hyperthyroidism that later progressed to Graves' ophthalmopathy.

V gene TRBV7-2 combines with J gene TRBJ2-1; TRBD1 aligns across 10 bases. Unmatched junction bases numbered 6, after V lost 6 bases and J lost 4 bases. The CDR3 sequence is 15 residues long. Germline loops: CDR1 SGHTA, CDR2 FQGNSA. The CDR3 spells CASSDRTGGYNEQFF. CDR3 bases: TGTGCCAGCAGTGACAGGACAGGGGGGTACAATGAGCAGTTCTTC.

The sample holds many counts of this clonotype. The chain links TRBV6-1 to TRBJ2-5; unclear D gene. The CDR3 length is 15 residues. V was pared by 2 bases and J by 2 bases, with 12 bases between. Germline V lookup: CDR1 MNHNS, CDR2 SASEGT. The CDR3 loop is CASSEFTATQETQYF. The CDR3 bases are TGTGCCAGCAGTGAATTTACAGCCACACAAGAGACCCAGTACTTC.

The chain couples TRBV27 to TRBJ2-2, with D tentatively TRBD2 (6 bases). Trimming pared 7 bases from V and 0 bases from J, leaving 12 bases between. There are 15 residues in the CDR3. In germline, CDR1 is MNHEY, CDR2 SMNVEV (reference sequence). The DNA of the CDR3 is TGTGCCAGCACATCGTGGGGGGCGAACACCGGGGAGCTGTTTTTT. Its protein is CASTSWGANTGELFF.

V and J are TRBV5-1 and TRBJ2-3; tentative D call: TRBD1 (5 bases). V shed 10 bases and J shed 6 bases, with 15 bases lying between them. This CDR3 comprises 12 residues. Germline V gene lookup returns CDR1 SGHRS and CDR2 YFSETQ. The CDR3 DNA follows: TGCGCCTCCACTGGGGCAGGGGATACGCAGTATTTT. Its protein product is CASTGAGDTQYF.

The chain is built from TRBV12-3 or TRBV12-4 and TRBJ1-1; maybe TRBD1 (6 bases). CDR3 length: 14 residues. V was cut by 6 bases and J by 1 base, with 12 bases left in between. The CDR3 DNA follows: TGTGCCAGCAGCTGGACAGATAAGAACACTGAAGCTTTCTTT. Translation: CASSWTDKNTEAFF.

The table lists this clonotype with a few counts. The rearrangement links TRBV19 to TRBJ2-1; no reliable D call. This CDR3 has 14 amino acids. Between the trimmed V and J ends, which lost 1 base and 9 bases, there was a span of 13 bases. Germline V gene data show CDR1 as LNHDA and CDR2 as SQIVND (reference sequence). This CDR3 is CASSIVQAVREQFF. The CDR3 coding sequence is TGTGCCAGTAGTATAGTTCAGGCGGTCCGTGAGCAGTTCTTC.

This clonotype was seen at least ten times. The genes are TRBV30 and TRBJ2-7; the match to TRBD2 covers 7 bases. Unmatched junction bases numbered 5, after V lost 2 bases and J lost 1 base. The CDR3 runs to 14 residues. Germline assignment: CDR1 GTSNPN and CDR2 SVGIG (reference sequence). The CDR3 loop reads CAWSRDSGSYEQYF. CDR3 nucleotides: TGTGCCTGGAGTCGCGATAGCGGGTCCTACGAGCAGTACTTC. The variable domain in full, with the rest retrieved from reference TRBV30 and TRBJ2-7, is SQTIHQWPATLVQPVGSPLSLECTVEGTSNPNLYWYRQAAGRGLQLLFYSVGIGQISSEVPQNLSASRPQDRQFILSSKKLLLSDSGFYLCAWSRDSGSYEQYFGPGTRLTVT.

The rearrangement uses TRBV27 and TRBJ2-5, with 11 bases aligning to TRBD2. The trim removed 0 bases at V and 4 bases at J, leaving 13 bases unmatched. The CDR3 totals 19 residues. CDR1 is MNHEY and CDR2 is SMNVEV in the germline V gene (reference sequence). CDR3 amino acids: CASSLSMWDGTSGLETQYF. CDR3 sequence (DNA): TGTGCCAGCAGTTTATCGATGTGGGACGGGACTAGCGGCTTAGAGACCCAGTACTTC.

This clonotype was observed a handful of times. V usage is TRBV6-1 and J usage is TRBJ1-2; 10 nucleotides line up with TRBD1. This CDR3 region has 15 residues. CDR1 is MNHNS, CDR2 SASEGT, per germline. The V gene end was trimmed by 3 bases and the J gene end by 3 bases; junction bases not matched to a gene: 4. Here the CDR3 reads CASSEAGTGDYGYTF. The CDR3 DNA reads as TGTGCCAGCAGTGAGGCCGGGACAGGGGACTATGGCTACACCTTC.

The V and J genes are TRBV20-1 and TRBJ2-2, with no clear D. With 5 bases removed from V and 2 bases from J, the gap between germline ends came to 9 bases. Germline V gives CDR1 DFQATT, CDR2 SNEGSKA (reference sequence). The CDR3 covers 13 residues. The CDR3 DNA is TGCAGTGCTCAGGCCATCAACACCGGGGAGCTGTTTTTT. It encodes CSAQAINTGELFF.

CDR3 loop: CASIIDFREGTEAFF. In DNA form, the CDR3 reads TGTGCCAGCATAATTGATTTTAGGGAAGGCACTGAAGCTTTCTTT. The rearrangement uses TRBV6-1 and TRBJ1-1; no firm D call. There are 15 residues in the CDR3. CDR1 is MNHNS and CDR2 is SASEGT in the germline V gene. Trimming removed 7 bases from V and 4 bases from J, with 19 bases in between.